The rows below give T cell receptor beta chains drawn from one sample of a study of cytomegalovirus exposure and HLA in healthy donors. The repertoire was sequenced with immunoSEQ multiplex PCR; TCRdb's copy has only in-frame clones and lacks some. The sample has 150,000 to 250,000 clones, around 83% seen once; the top ten hold roughly 13%. Sequencing used PBMCs. The origin of the receptors is a young woman in good health and CMV-seropositive. Each CDR3 is given with its conserved first and last residue. Each record gives: J gene, clone size, V gene, D gene, CDR3 length, CDR3 protein, CDR3 DNA. D genes are given only for firm matches. Part of the rows lack a size; the others show once, few, many or a class for expanded clones.

J: TRBJ1-5
size: -
V: TRBV30
D: -
length: 14
CDR3: CAWSTLTSAQPQHF
DNA: TGTGCCTGGAGTACATTGACGAGCGCGCAGCCCCAGCATTTT

J: TRBJ1-2
size: -
V: TRBV7-9
D: TRBD1
length: 13
CDR3: CASSLGQGASYTF
DNA: TGTGCCAGCAGCTTGGGACAGGGGGCCAGCTACACCTTC

J: TRBJ1-2
size: once
V: TRBV25-1
D: TRBD1
length: 16
CDR3: CASSEIRDSSFGGYTF
DNA: TGTGCCAGCAGTGAAATCCGGGACAGTTCATTCGGTGGCTACACCTTC

J: TRBJ2-3
size: -
V: TRBV19
D: -
length: 14
CDR3: CASSINRATDTQYF
DNA: TGTGCCAGTAGTATTAACAGGGCTACAGATACGCAGTATTTT

J: TRBJ2-2
size: -
V: TRBV4-2
D: TRBD2
length: 15
CDR3: CASSQAAGDTGELFF
DNA: TGTGCCAGCAGCCAAGCGGCGGGGGACACCGGGGAGCTGTTTTTT

J: TRBJ1-1
size: -
V: TRBV2
D: -
length: 11
CDR3: CASSADRKAFF
DNA: TGTGCCAGCAGTGCGGACAGAAAAGCTTTCTTT

J: TRBJ2-7
size: -
V: TRBV5-4
D: TRBD1
length: 16
CDR3: CASSSGRDRGLHEQYF
DNA: TGTGCCAGCAGCTCGGGGCGGGACAGGGGGCTCCACGAGCAGTACTTC

J: TRBJ1-2
size: few
V: TRBV13
D: -
length: 15
CDR3: CASSLGRGSRNGYTF
DNA: TGTGCCAGCAGCTTAGGCAGGGGTTCAAGGAATGGCTACACCTTC

J: TRBJ2-5
size: few
V: TRBV27
D: TRBD1
length: 14
CDR3: CASSPGQVEETQYF
DNA: TGTGCCAGCAGTCCCGGACAGGTCGAGGAGACCCAGTACTTC

J: TRBJ2-7
size: -
V: TRBV18
D: -
length: 14
CDR3: CASSGESNFYEQYF
DNA: TGTGCCAGCTCGGGAGAGAGCAACTTCTACGAGCAGTACTTC

J: TRBJ2-7
size: -
V: TRBV6-6
D: TRBD1
length: 16
CDR3: CASSHSLTGALYEQYF
DNA: TGTGCCAGCAGTCACTCTCTGACAGGGGCCCTCTACGAGCAGTACTTC

J: TRBJ1-3
size: -
V: TRBV29-1
D: -
length: 14
CDR3: CSVEPGSHPNTIYF
DNA: TGCAGCGTTGAACCCGGGTCCCACCCAAACACCATATATTTT

J: TRBJ2-1
size: -
V: TRBV2
D: TRBD2
length: 15
CDR3: CASMEGLAGYNEQFF
DNA: TGTGCCAGCATGGAGGGACTAGCGGGATACAATGAGCAGTTCTTC

J: TRBJ1-5
size: -
V: TRBV2
D: TRBD1
length: 15
CDR3: CASFLDRVSNQPQHF
DNA: TGTGCCAGCTTCCTGGACAGGGTTAGCAATCAGCCCCAGCATTTT

J: TRBJ1-1
size: -
V: TRBV2
D: TRBD1
length: 14
CDR3: CASSVQGGNTEAFF
DNA: TGTGCCAGCAGTGTTCAGGGGGGGAACACTGAAGCTTTCTTT

J: TRBJ2-1
size: -
V: TRBV30
D: TRBD2
length: 14
CDR3: CAWSGGSTYNEQFF
DNA: TGTGCCTGGTCCGGCGGGAGTACCTACAATGAGCAGTTCTTC

J: TRBJ2-1
size: -
V: TRBV6-4
D: TRBD2
length: 14
CDR3: CASRRLAGADEQFF
DNA: TGTGCCAGCAGGCGACTAGCGGGGGCCGATGAGCAGTTCTTC